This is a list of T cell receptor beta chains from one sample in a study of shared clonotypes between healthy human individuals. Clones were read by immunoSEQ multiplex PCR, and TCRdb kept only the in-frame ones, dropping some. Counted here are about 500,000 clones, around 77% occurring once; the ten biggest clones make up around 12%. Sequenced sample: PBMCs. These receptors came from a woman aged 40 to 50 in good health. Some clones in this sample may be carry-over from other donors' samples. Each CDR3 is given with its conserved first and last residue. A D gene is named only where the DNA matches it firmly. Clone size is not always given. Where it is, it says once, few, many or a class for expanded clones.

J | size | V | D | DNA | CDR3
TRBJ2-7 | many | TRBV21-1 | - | TGTGCCAGCGGGGCCCGGGACAGGGGGCGCTACGAGCAGTACTTC | CASGARDRGRYEQYF
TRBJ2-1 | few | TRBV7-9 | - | TGTGCCAGCAGTTGGATGGGCAGGGGTCTCTACAATGAGCAGTTCTTC | CASSWMGRGLYNEQFF
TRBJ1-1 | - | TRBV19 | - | TGTGCCATCTCACAGGGTTTAGAGACTGAAGCTTTCTTT | CAISQGLETEAFF
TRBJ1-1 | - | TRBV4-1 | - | TGCGCCAGCAGCCTTCTCGGGGGAGGCACTGAAGCTTTCTTT | CASSLLGGGTEAFF
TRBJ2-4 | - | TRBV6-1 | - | TGTGCCAGCAGTGACTACAGGTTTTCTGCCAAAAACATTCAGTACTTC | CASSDYRFSAKNIQYF
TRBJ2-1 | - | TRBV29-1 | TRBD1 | TGCAGCGTTGAATATCGGACAGGGGAGAAGCTCAATGAGCAGTTCTTC | CSVEYRTGEKLNEQFF
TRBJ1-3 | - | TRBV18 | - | TGTGCCAGCTCACAAAGTGAGGGCGGGTCTGGAAACACCATATATTTT | CASSQSEGGSGNTIYF
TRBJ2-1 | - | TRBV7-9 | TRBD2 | TGTGCCAGCAGCCTCTTAGCGGGACCAGCGTTCTTC | CASSLLAGPAFF
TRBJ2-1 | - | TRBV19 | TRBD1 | TGTGCCAGTAGTATAGCGGGGACAGGGGGCTACAATGAGCAGTTCTTC | CASSIAGTGGYNEQFF
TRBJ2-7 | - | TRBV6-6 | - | TGTGCCAGCAGTTACTCGGACAGTAGACCTACCTACGAGCAGTACTTC | CASSYSDSRPTYEQYF
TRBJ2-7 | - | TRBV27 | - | TGTGCCAACCTTTGGGTCGGGAGAACGTACGAGCAGTACTTC | CANLWVGRTYEQYF
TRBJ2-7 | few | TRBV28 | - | TGTGCCACCCAACGACAGCAGCTCTCCTACGAGCAGTACTTC | CATQRQQLSYEQYF
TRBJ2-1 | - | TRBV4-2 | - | TGTGCCAGCAGCATTACCCTAGCCGGCTCCTACAATGAGCAGTTCTTC | CASSITLAGSYNEQFF
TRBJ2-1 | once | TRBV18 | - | TGTGCCAGCTCACCAGGGAGTCACAATGAGCAGTTCTTC | CASSPGSHNEQFF
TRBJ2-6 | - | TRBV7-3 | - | TGTGCCAGCAGCATACTAACAGGGAACTCTGGGGCCAACGTCCTGACTTTC | CASSILTGNSGANVLTF
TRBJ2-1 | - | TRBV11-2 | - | TGTGCCAGCAGCGTCCGACTGGCAGGGGAGCAGTTCTTC | CASSVRLAGEQFF
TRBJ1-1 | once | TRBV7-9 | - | TGTGCCAGCAGATACCAGGGTAACACTGAAGCTTTCTTT | CASRYQGNTEAFF
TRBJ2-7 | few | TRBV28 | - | TGTGCCAGCAGGTCCTCCTACGAGCAGTACTTC | CASRSSYEQYF
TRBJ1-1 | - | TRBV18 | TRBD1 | TGTGCCAGCTCCGGACAGGCCCCGGCAGCTTTCTTT | CASSGQAPAAFF
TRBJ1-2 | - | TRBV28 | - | TGTGCCAGCAGTTTATTAGTACAGCCTGGCTACACCTTC | CASSLLVQPGYTF
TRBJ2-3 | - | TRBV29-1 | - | TGCAGCGTTGATCTGGCTATGAGAGGTGGTACGCAGTATTTT | CSVDLAMRGGTQYF
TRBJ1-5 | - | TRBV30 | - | TGTGCCTGGAGTGTAAAACAGAAAAATCAGCCCCAGCATTTT | CAWSVKQKNQPQHF
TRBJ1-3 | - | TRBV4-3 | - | TGCGCCAGCAGCCAAGACCTAGGAAACACCATATATTTT | CASSQDLGNTIYF
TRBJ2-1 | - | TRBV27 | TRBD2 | TGTGCCAGCAGTTCGACTAGCGGGAGCGTCAATGAGCAGTTCTTC | CASSSTSGSVNEQFF
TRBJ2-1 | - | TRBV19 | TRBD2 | TGTGCCAGTAGTTCAATAGCGGGAGCGGGGGATGAGCAGTTCTTC | CASSSIAGAGDEQFF
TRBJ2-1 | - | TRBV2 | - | TGTGCCAGCAGTGAAGAGGCCTACAATGAGCAGTTCTTC | CASSEEAYNEQFF
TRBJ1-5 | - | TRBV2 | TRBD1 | TGTGCCAGCAGGTCGAAGACAGGGATGAATCAGCCCCAGCACTTT | CASRSKTGMNQPQHF
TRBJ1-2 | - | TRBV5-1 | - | TGCGCCAGCAGCTTAACACAGATTGACTATGGCTACACCTTC | CASSLTQIDYGYTF
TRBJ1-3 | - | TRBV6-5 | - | TGTGCCAGCAGTCTTGGAAACACCATATATTTT | CASSLGNTIYF
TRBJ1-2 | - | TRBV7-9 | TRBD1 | TGTGCCAGCAGGTCGGGACAGGGTGATGGCTACACCTTC | CASRSGQGDGYTF
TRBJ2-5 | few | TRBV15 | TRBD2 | TGTGCCACCAGCAGTGGGACTAGTGGCGCTGAGGTCCAGTACTTC | CATSSGTSGAEVQYF
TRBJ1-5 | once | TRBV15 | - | TGTGCCACCAGCAGAGATCGGGGGGTTCAGCCCCAGCATTTT | CATSRDRGVQPQHF
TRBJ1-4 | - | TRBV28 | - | TGTGCCAGCAGTTCGACCGTGGTAAGGACCCCACGAATTGAAAAACTGTTTTTT | CASSSTVVRTPRIEKLFF
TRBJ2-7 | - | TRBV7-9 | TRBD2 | TGTGCCAGCAGCTCTAGGCCACTAGCGGGAGAGACCTACGAGCAGTACTTC | CASSSRPLAGETYEQYF
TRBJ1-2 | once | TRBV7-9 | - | TGTGCCAGCAGCTTAAATGCTGGGGGAGGCTACACCTTC | CASSLNAGGGYTF
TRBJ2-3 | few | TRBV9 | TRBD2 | TGTGCCAGCAGCCCGCTAGCGGGAGGAGCCGATACGCAGTATTTT | CASSPLAGGADTQYF
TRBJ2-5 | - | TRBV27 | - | TGTGCCAGCAGTTTTTCGGGTCAAGAGACCCAGTACTTC | CASSFSGQETQYF